Listed below are T cell receptor beta chains from one sample, sequenced in a study of blood T cell repertoires in COVID-19. TCRdb keeps only in-frame clones here, not all; method: immunoSEQ multiplex PCR. In the table there are hundreds of thousands of clones, roughly 86% of which are singletons. Specimen: peripheral blood. The receptors derive from a woman aged 25-40 years with COVID-19, enrolled during active disease. The conserved cysteine and the conserved F or W are not part of the CDR3 here. Clone size appears in some rows only: once, few, many, or a class for an expanded clone.

clone_size v_call cdr3_aa
. TRBV6-6 ASSWDLSYEQY
. TRBV7-6 ASSSLTSGTTDTQY
. TRBV5-1 ASSFFAGGTTDTQY
. TRBV6-5 ASSNRGGYGYT
. TRBV14 ASSQGPGVSSPLH
. TRBV24-1 ATSGGGSSYNEQF
. TRBV5-1 ASSRAGLRGVSYEQY
. TRBV7-6 ASSPGTGGGYGYT
. TRBV7-9 ATRDSGSGGELF
. TRBV6-5 ASSKRGLNTGELF
. TRBV7-9 ASSSRAGTVDSYEQY
. TRBV29-1 SVEGQVGEKLF
once TRBV5-1 ASSQLDGRLLNEQF
once TRBV19 ASSLTDRSYEQY
. TRBV20-1 SASTQGNTEAF
. TRBV5-6 ASSPAGHETREAF
few TRBV6-5 ASSFFQGATGELF
. TRBV11-2 ASSLRGLSTDTQY
. TRBV24-1 ATLLAGGTGELF
. TRBV30 AWSTRQGLEQY
. TRBV5-6 ASSPLGGRGSYEQY
. TRBV5-4 ASSPGSGGEKLF
. TRBV11-2 ASSLVTSGASEQY
. TRBV19 ASTTTGFSGSPLH
. TRBV9 ASSVLAEGNNEQF
. TRBV25-1 ASNRGQGSPLH
. TRBV12-3/TRBV12-4 ASSLGQFYT
. TRBV24-1 ATSLRGRGQMNTEAF
. TRBV27 ASSFRQGDGYT